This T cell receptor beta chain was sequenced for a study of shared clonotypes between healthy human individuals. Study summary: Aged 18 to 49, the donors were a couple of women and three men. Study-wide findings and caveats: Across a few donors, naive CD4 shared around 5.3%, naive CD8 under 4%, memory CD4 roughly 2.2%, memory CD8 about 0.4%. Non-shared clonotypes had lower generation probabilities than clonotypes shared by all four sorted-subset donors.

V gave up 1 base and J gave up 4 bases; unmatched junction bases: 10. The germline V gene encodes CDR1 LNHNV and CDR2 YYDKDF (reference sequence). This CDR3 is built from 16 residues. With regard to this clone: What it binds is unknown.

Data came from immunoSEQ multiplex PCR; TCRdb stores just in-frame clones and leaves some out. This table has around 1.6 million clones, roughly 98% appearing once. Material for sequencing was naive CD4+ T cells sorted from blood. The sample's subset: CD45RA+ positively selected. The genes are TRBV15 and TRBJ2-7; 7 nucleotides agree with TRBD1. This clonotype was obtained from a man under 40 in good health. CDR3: CATSRVVGQSRYEQYF. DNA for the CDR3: TGTGCCACCAGCAGAGTGGTGGGACAGAGTAGATACGAGCAGTACTTC. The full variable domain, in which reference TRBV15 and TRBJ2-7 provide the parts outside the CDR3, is DAMVIQNPRYQVTQFGKPVTLSCSQTLNHNVMYWYQQKSSQAPKLLFHYYDKDFNNEADTPDNFQSRRPNTSFCFLDIRSPGLGDTAMYLCATSRVVGQSRYEQYFGPGTRLTVT.